Following are 24 T cell receptor beta chains from one sample sequenced in a study of T cells after yellow fever vaccination. TCRdb analysed the 5' RACE reads with MiXCR anew, one entry per CDR3 protein. The sample has more than 300,000 distinct CDR3 sequences, around 10% seen once. Specimen: CD4+ T cells sorted from PBMCs, collected 45 days after the yellow fever booster vaccination. These receptors were taken from a man younger than 35 who received the YFV17D yellow fever vaccine.

A few counts support this clonotype. The chain has TRBV25-1 and TRBJ1-2; weak D call: TRBD1 (5 bases). V was shortened by 1 base and J by 2 bases, with 8 bases between the two germline ends. The CDR3 extends over 14 amino acids. Germline CDR1 and CDR2: MGHDK and SYGVNS. The CDR3 region has the DNA TGTGCCAGCAGTGAATTCGGGGCCAACTATGGCTACACCTTC. Amino acid sequence: CASSEFGANYGYTF.

This chain's CDR3 is CASRDTFLQETQYF. The CDR3 bases are TGTGCCAGCAGGGACACCTTCCTCCAAGAGACCCAGTACTTC. V usage is TRBV2 and J usage is TRBJ2-5; TRBD1 is a possible D gene (5 bases). In germline, CDR1 is SNHLY, CDR2 FYNNEI. The ends were cut back, 6 bases at V and 1 base at J, with 12 bases in the middle. The CDR3 has 14 amino acids.

This clonotype was observed many times. The chain couples TRBV20-1 to TRBJ1-2; D perhaps matches TRBD1 (5 bases). This CDR3 has 14 residues. Trimming shortened V by 6 bases and J by 7 bases, and 21 bases separated the two germline ends. Germline V lookup: CDR1 DFQATT, CDR2 SNEGSKA (reference sequence). The CDR3 here is CSARRDSRRSGYTF. For the CDR3, the DNA is TGCAGTGCGAGGAGAGACAGCCGGCGATCTGGCTACACCTTC.

This clonotype was picked up a small number of times. The CDR3 reads CASRRDGEYGYTF. For the CDR3, the DNA is TGTGCCAGCAGAAGGGACGGAGAGTATGGCTACACCTTC. V gene TRBV12-3 or TRBV12-4 combines with J gene TRBJ1-2; tentatively, D is TRBD1 (5 bases). V was trimmed by 6 bases and J by 5 bases, leaving 13 bases between them. The CDR3 extends over 13 amino acids.

The CDR3 nucleotides read TGTGCCAGCAGTACAGCGACCGGGACGGGAAATTCACCCCTCCACTTT. Protein sequence: CASSTATGTGNSPLHF. V usage is TRBV6-5 and J usage is TRBJ1-6, with a tentative D call TRBD1 (5 bases). Germline values: CDR1 MNHEY, CDR2 SVGAGI. Deletions cut 5 bases from V and 7 bases from J, with 18 bases between. The CDR3 consists of 16 residues.

The rearrangement links TRBV30 to TRBJ1-4; tentative D call: TRBD1 (6 bases). V dropped 1 base and J dropped 8 bases, with 14 bases sitting between them. Germline V lookup: CDR1 GTSNPN, CDR2 SVGIG (reference sequence). CDR3 length equals 14 residues. CDR3: CAWSDRGLWEKLFF. CDR3 DNA sequence: TGTGCCTGGAGTGATCGGGGGCTTTGGGAAAAACTGTTTTTT.

This clonotype was found a few times. The genes are TRBV5-1 and TRBJ1-4; D remains unclear. This CDR3 spans 14 amino acids. In germline, CDR1 is SGHRS, CDR2 YFSETQ. V lost 0 bases to trimming and J lost 5 bases, with 8 bases between them. The DNA for the CDR3 is TGCGCCAGCAGCTTGGACAGCCAGAATGAAAAACTGTTTTTT. Its protein is CASSLDSQNEKLFF.

The rearrangement joins TRBV3-1 to TRBJ2-7; 7 nucleotides line up with TRBD2. The CDR3 has 15 amino acids. CDR1 and CDR2 from the germline V gene are LGHDT and YNNKEL (reference sequence). After removal of 6 bases from V and 0 bases from J, the junction contained 8 bases not matched to a gene. The CDR3 spells CASRRAGRSSYEQYF. For the CDR3, the DNA is TGTGCCAGCAGGAGAGCGGGGCGAAGCTCCTACGAGCAGTACTTC.

The rearrangement uses TRBV3-1 and TRBJ1-1; D is perhaps TRBD1 (5 bases). V was clipped by 8 bases and J by 2 bases, with 12 bases between them. Germline-derived CDR1 and CDR2 are LGHDT and YNNKEL (reference sequence). CDR3 length: 13 amino acids. In DNA, the CDR3 is TGTGCCAGCGAATTAACAGGCAACACTGAAGCTTTCTTT. It yields the protein CASELTGNTEAFF.

In this sample, this clonotype turned up a few times. This chain uses TRBV5-1 with TRBJ1-1; D not resolved. The CDR3 has 15 amino acids. Trimming stripped 3 bases from V and 8 bases from J, with 20 bases between. Germline V gene sequence: CDR1 SGHRS, CDR2 YFSETQ. The CDR3 nucleotides read TGCGCCAGCAGCTCTAACTTCGGACCTCTTGAAGAAGCTTTCTTT. It yields the protein CASSSNFGPLEEAFF.

There are a few counts of this clonotype. An end of the junction differs from the germline gene, which may be a read error. The chain employs TRBV7-7 and TRBJ2-5; 10 bases match TRBD2. Per the germline V gene, CDR1 is SSHAT and CDR2 is FNYEAQ (reference sequence). The CDR3 spans 15 residues. CDR3 nucleotides: TGTGCTAGCAGCTTACTAGCGGGGCCCCAAGAGACCCAGTACTTC. Protein: CASSLLAGPQETQYF.

The chain combines TRBV6-2 or TRBV6-3 with TRBJ2-7; weak D call: TRBD2 (6 bases). Germline-derived CDR1 and CDR2 are MNHEY and SVGEGT. The CDR3 runs 14 residues. V dropped 8 bases and J dropped 4 bases, with 18 bases sitting between them. CDR3 sequence reads: CASGHPGGRYEQYV. The CDR3 DNA follows: TGTGCCAGCGGTCACCCTGGGGGGAGATACGAGCAGTACGTC.

This clonotype was observed a handful of times. The chain carries TRBV7-2 and TRBJ1-2; TRBD1 matches at 7 bases. V dropped 4 bases and J dropped 4; count of bases not matched to a gene: 9. The length of the CDR3 is 15 residues. Germline CDR1 SGHTA, CDR2 FQGNSA. CDR3 amino acids: CASSSPGGGGYGYTF. The CDR3 nucleotides read TGTGCCAGCAGCTCTCCAGGGGGAGGTGGCTATGGCTACACCTTC.

The sample holds many counts of this clonotype. The chain combines TRBV2 with TRBJ1-1; D not resolved. The CDR3 runs 13 residues. V was trimmed by 7 bases and J by 1 base, leaving 10 bases between them. CDR1 and CDR2 (germline): SNHLY, FYNNEI. CDR3: CASTKTENTEAFF. The CDR3 coding sequence is TGTGCCAGCACCAAGACGGAGAACACTGAAGCTTTCTTT.

The chain employs TRBV5-6 and TRBJ2-5; possible D gene TRBD2, 5 bases. V dropped 0 bases and J dropped 5 bases, with 11 bases sitting between them. CDR3 length: 14 amino acids. Germline values: CDR1 SGHDT, CDR2 YYEEEE. The CDR3 coding sequence is TGTGCCAGCAGCTTGGTCCGGGGAACGGAGACCCAGTACTTC. This translates into CASSLVRGTETQYF.

The V call is TRBV30, the J call TRBJ2-7; D possibly corresponds to TRBD1 (7 bases). The CDR3 extends over 15 amino acids. With 3 bases removed from V and 9 bases from J, the gap between germline ends came to 24 bases. CDR1 is GTSNPN, CDR2 SVGIG, per germline (reference sequence). As DNA, the CDR3 is TGTGCCTGGAGAGTTACAGGGGCCGCAGTCGGGGGGCAGTACTTC. It encodes CAWRVTGAAVGGQYF.

This clonotype was detected a few times. The J gene is TRBJ2-4, the V gene TRBV5-1; perhaps D is TRBD1 or TRBD2 (6 bases each). Germline loops: CDR1 SGHRS, CDR2 YFSETQ. The CDR3 sequence is 15 residues long. V gave up 0 bases and J gave up 7 bases, with 14 bases separating them. The CDR3, as DNA: TGCGCCAGCAGCTTGGAGACGGGGGCGTGGAACATTCAGTACTTC. Translating gives CASSLETGAWNIQYF.

This clonotype has a handful of counts. This chain links TRBV5-1 with TRBJ2-7, with a possible D match to TRBD1 (6 bases). Germline V gene lookup returns CDR1 SGHRS and CDR2 YFSETQ. The V and J ends lost 2 bases and 0 bases respectively, with 15 bases between them. The CDR3 covers 16 residues. The CDR3 protein is CASSFGQLRVSYEQYF. DNA of the CDR3: TGCGCCAGCAGCTTTGGACAGTTACGGGTCTCCTACGAGCAGTACTTC. The full variable domain, rest sourced from reference TRBV5-1 and TRBJ2-7, is KAGVTQTPRYLIKTRGQQVTLSCSPISGHRSVSWYQQTPGQGLQFLFEYFSETQRNKGNFPGRFSGRQFSNSRSEMNVSTLELGDSALYLCASSFGQLRVSYEQYFGPGTRLTVT.

The J gene is TRBJ2-7, the V gene TRBV12-3 or TRBV12-4; D is unclear. The V and J ends lost 10 bases and 3 bases respectively, with 13 bases between them. The CDR3 is 12 amino acids. The CDR3 is CATSASGYEQYF. The CDR3 DNA is TGTGCCACCTCGGCATCCGGCTACGAGCAGTACTTC.

The chain is built from TRBV4-3 and TRBJ2-1; D could derive from TRBD1 or TRBD2 (5 bases each). The CDR3 runs to 15 residues. V was cut by 2 bases and J by 8 bases, with 16 bases left in between. Germline assignment: CDR1 LGHNA and CDR2 YSLEER. CDR3 residues: CASSQRDGLIYEQFF. In nucleotides, the CDR3 is TGCGCCAGCAGCCAACGGGACGGGTTGATCTATGAGCAGTTCTTC.

The genes are TRBV20-1 and TRBJ2-2; 9 bases map to TRBD1. V lost 6 bases and J lost 6; bases outside the gene matches: 2. Germline CDR1 reads DFQATT; CDR2 reads SNEGSKA (reference sequence). The CDR3 consists of 12 residues. CDR3 nucleotide sequence: TGCAGTGCCGGGACAGGGCCCGGGGAGCTGTTTTTT. Translating gives CSAGTGPGELFF.

The chain combines TRBV9 with TRBJ1-4; no reliable D call. Trimming removed 0 bases from V and 0 bases from J, with 6 bases in between. Looked up from germline, CDR1 is SGDLS and CDR2 is YYNGEE. The CDR3 covers 15 residues. In nucleotides, the CDR3 is TGTGCCAGCAGCGTAGATATTGCAACTAATGAAAAACTGTTTTTT. Protein sequence: CASSVDIATNEKLFF.

The rearrangement joins TRBV5-1 to TRBJ2-2; 7 bases match TRBD1. This CDR3 region has 15 residues. CDR1 and CDR2 (germline): SGHRS, YFSETQ. J was trimmed by 0 bases and V by 6 bases; bases with no gene match: 5. The CDR3: CASTRDSANTGELFF. The CDR3, as DNA: TGCGCCAGCACCCGGGACAGCGCGAACACCGGGGAGCTGTTTTTT.

This clonotype was observed a few times. V and J are TRBV4-3 and TRBJ1-6, with a possible D match to TRBD1 (6 bases). The CDR3 is 16 residues long. The V gene lost 0 bases and the J gene lost 10 bases, with 16 bases spanning the gap. Germline CDR1 is LGHNA and CDR2 is YSLEER. The DNA for the CDR3 is TGCGCCAGCAGCCAAGACGGCCGGGGGGCGAAATCACCCCTCCACTTT. Encoded protein: CASSQDGRGAKSPLHF.